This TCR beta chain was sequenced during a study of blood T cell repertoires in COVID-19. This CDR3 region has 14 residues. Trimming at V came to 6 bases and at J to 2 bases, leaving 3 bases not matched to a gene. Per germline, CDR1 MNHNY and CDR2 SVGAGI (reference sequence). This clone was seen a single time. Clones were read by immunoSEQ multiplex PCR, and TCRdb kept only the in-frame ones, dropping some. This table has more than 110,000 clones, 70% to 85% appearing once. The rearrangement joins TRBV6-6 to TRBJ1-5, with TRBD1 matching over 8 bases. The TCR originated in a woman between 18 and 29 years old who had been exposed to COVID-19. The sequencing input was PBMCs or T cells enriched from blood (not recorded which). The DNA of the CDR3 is TGTGCCAGCAGGGACAGGGTAGGCAATCAGCCCCAGCATTTT. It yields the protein CASRDRVGNQPQHF.